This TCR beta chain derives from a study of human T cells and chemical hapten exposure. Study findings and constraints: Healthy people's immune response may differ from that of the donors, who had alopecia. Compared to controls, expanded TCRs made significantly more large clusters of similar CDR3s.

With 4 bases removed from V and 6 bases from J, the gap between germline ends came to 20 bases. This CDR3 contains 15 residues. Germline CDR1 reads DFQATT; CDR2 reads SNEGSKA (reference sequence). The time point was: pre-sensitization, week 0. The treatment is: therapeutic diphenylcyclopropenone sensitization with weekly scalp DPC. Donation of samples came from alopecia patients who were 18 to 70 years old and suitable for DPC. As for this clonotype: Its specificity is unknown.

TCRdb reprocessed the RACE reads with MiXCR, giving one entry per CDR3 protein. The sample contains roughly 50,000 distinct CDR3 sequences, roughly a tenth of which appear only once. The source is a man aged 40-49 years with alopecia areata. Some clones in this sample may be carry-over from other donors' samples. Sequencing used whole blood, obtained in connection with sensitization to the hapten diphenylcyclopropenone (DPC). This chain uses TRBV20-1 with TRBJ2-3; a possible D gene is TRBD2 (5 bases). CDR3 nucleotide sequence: TGCAGTGCTACCCTGAGGGCGGCTGTGGAGGATACGCAGTATTTT. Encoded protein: CSATLRAAVEDTQYF.